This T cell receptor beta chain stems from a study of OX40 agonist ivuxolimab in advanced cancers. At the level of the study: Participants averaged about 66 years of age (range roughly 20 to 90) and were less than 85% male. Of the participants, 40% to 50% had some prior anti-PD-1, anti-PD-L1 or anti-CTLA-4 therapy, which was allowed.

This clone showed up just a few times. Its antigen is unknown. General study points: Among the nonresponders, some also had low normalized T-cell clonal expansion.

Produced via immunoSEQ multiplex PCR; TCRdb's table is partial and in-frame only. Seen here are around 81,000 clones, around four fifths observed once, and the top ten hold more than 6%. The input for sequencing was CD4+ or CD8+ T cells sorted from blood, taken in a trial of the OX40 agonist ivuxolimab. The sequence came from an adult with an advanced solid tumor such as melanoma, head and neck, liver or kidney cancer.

The CDR3 reads CASSDVGGRDEQYF. CDR3 in DNA: TGTGCCAGCAGTGACGTGGGAGGAAGGGACGAGCAGTACTTC. The gene calls are TRBV2 and TRBJ2-7; D might be TRBD2 (6 bases). Germline V gives CDR1 SNHLY, CDR2 FYNNEI. V was shortened by 3 bases and J by 5 bases, with 14 bases between the two germline ends. This CDR3 has 14 amino acids.